These 32 T cell receptor beta chains were sequenced from one sample in a study of read filtering for tumor transcriptome and immune sequencing. Molecular barcoded adaptors covering alpha/delta and beta/gamma chains were used on around 370 ng RNA. MiXCR, run by TCRdb on the reads, gives a single entry per CDR3 protein. The sample lists about 40,000 distinct CDR3 sequences, approximately 14% occurring once. The sequenced sample was a population of CD138-negative cells sorted from bone marrow. These receptors were obtained from a donor at least 40 years old with multiple myeloma.

Many counts were recorded for this clonotype. The chain has TRBV7-6 and TRBJ2-7; 8 nucleotides line up with TRBD1. Germline loops: CDR1 SGHVS, CDR2 FNYEAQ. The CDR3 loop spans 16 amino acids. With V trimmed by 3 bases and J by 4 bases, 11 bases remained unmatched. The DNA for the CDR3 is TGTGCCAGCAGCTTGCTGCAGGGCAGGGGGCATTACGAGCAGTACTTC. This translates into CASSLLQGRGHYEQYF.

The table lists this clonotype with many counts. This sequence joins TRBV7-2 and TRBJ2-1; 10 positions agree with TRBD1. Germline V gene data show CDR1 as SGHTA and CDR2 as FQGNSA. The ends lost 5 bases at V and 7 bases at J; junction bases unmatched: 14. This CDR3 has 17 residues. The CDR3 nucleotides are TGTGCCAGCAGCATACACCCGGGACAGGGGATAGGAAATGAGCAGTTCTTC. It encodes CASSIHPGQGIGNEQFF.

This clonotype was seen ten or more times. This chain links TRBV20-1 with TRBJ1-2; D may be TRBD1 (6 bases). This CDR3 region has 13 residues. V dropped 6 bases and J dropped 7 bases, with 18 bases sitting between them. Germline CDR1 DFQATT, CDR2 SNEGSKA (reference sequence). CDR3 sequence: CSAKGVSVSGYTF. CDR3 DNA: TGCAGTGCGAAGGGGGTGTCGGTTTCTGGCTACACCTTC.

At least ten counts were recorded for this clonotype. The gene calls are TRBV7-2 and TRBJ1-1; D remains unclear. CDR3 length equals 14 residues. CDR1 is SGHTA, CDR2 FQGNSA, per germline. Trimming stripped 1 base from V and 6 bases from J, with 12 bases between. For the CDR3, the DNA is TGTGCCAGCAGCTTAGTAACTCGGGAACCTGAAGCTTTCTTT. This encodes CASSLVTREPEAFF.

By share of the sample, this clonotype is large. The chain combines TRBV4-3 with TRBJ2-7, with TRBD1 as a possible D gene (6 bases). Per germline, CDR1 LGHNA and CDR2 YSLEER. V was trimmed by 0 bases and J by 5 bases, leaving 14 bases between them. The CDR3 consists of 15 residues. CDR3 sequence reads: CASSQDRDTSDEQYF. For the CDR3, the DNA is TGCGCCAGCAGCCAAGACCGGGACACTAGTGACGAGCAGTACTTC.

This clonotype was seen repeatedly, ten times or more. V gene TRBV7-9 combines with J gene TRBJ2-5; tentative D call: TRBD1 (6 bases). Deletions cut 5 bases from V and 9 bases from J, with 16 bases between. The V gene's germline CDR1 is SEHNR and CDR2 FQNEAQ (reference sequence). The CDR3 is 13 residues long. CDR3 residues: CASSASTGLSQYF. CDR3 in DNA: TGTGCCAGCAGCGCCTCTACAGGGCTCTCCCAGTACTTC.

This clonotype was counted many times. The genes are TRBV20-1 and TRBJ1-1; D call uncertain. CDR3 length equals 12 residues. Germline V gives CDR1 DFQATT, CDR2 SNEGSKA (reference sequence). V was pared by 2 bases and J by 3 bases, with 7 bases between. The CDR3 sequence is CSARSGDTEAFF. Written as DNA, the CDR3 is TGCAGTGCTAGATCCGGGGACACTGAAGCTTTCTTT.

There are many counts of this clonotype. The rearrangement links TRBV29-1 to TRBJ2-1; perhaps TRBD2 as D (5 bases). Trimming removed 7 bases at V and 0 bases at J, with 7 bases between. Germline loops: CDR1 SQVTM, CDR2 ANQGSEA. The CDR3 loop spans 12 amino acids. CDR3 coding DNA: TGCAGCGGAACTAGCTCCTACAATGAGCAGTTCTTC. It specifies CSGTSSYNEQFF.

To note about this clonotype: A junction boundary mismatches the germline segment, possibly from a read error. This chain links TRBV23-1 with TRBJ2-4, with D possibly matching TRBD1 (6 bases). TRBV23-1 is an ORF, and what it does is uncertain. The CDR3 spans 17 residues. CDR3 protein: CASSQTNRDLAKNILYF. The CDR3 DNA reads as TGCGCCAGCAGTCAAACGAACAGGGACCTAGCCAAAAACATTCTGTACTTC.

This clonotype was recorded at least ten times. The V gene is TRBV29-1, the J gene TRBJ1-2; no clear D gene. The CDR3 runs 11 residues. The germline V and J ends were trimmed by 5 bases and 3 bases, with 7 bases remaining between them. In germline, CDR1 is SQVTM, CDR2 ANQGSEA. Here the CDR3 DNA reads TGCAGCGTTACAGCCTACTATGGCTACACCTTC. It is translated as CSVTAYYGYTF.

The rearrangement joins TRBV19 to TRBJ2-7; the D is unclear. V was trimmed by 4 bases and J by 4 bases, leaving 20 bases between them. Germline loops: CDR1 LNHDA, CDR2 SQIVND (reference sequence). This CDR3 region has 16 residues. The CDR3 region has the DNA TGTGCCAGTAGTACGACGTCGATCTTGGGTAAATACGAGCAGTACTTC. Protein: CASSTTSILGKYEQYF.

This clonotype was found many times. The chain joins TRBV7-9 to TRBJ2-1; tentatively, D is TRBD2 (6 bases). Trimming left V 11 bases short and J 0 bases short, with 11 bases between. CDR1 is SEHNR, CDR2 FQNEAQ, per germline (reference sequence). The CDR3 has 13 amino acids. The CDR3 DNA reads TGTGCCGGAGGGAAGAGCTCCTACAATGAGCAGTTCTTC. Translating it yields CAGGKSSYNEQFF.

This clonotype was observed many times. The genes are TRBV4-2 and TRBJ1-1; possible D gene TRBD1, 5 bases. The CDR3 contains 15 residues. The germline V and J ends were trimmed by 1 base and 7 bases, with 16 bases remaining between them. Germline V gives CDR1 LGHNA, CDR2 YNFKEQ. The CDR3 is CASSQVGPFGGEAFF. CDR3 nucleotides: TGTGCCAGCAGCCAAGTCGGACCTTTCGGGGGTGAAGCTTTCTTT.

This clonotype was observed a handful of times. The chain has TRBV7-9 and TRBJ2-5; D gene unclear. The germline gives CDR1 SEHNR, CDR2 FQNEAQ (reference sequence). The CDR3 loop spans 14 amino acids. Trimming removed 3 bases from V and 2 bases from J, with 10 bases in between. DNA of the CDR3: TGTGCCAGCAGCTTCAGCCGGGTACAAGAGACCCAGTACTTC. It is translated as CASSFSRVQETQYF.

A remark on this clonotype: A much bigger clone sits one base away, suggesting this may be a read error. The genes are TRBV29-1 and TRBJ2-7, with 9 positions matching TRBD1. Germline V gene lookup returns CDR1 SQVTM and CDR2 ANQGSEA. This CDR3 region has 12 residues. The CDR3 is CSAEGQGYGQYF. In DNA, the CDR3 is TGCAGCGCCGAGGGACAGGGCTACGGGCAGTACTTC.

At least ten counts were recorded for this clonotype. This chain links TRBV7-9 with TRBJ1-5; possibly TRBD1 for D (6 bases). V lost 2 bases and J 5 bases, leaving 10 bases between the germline ends. The germline V gene has CDR1 SEHNR and CDR2 FQNEAQ (reference sequence). The length of the CDR3 is 14 residues. CDR3 residues: CASSLQGSDQPQHF. The DNA of the CDR3 is TGTGCCAGCAGCTTACAGGGGTCGGATCAGCCCCAGCATTTT.

This clonotype occurred a few times. This chain connects TRBV20-1 to TRBJ2-1; possibly TRBD2 for D (5 bases). The CDR3 length is 13 residues. Germline V gene lookup returns CDR1 DFQATT and CDR2 SNEGSKA (reference sequence). V lost 0 bases and J lost 10, with 13 bases in between. The DNA for the CDR3 is TGCAGTGCTAGAGATCCGGGGAAAGGGGAGCAGTTCTTC. It encodes CSARDPGKGEQFF.

This clonotype was seen just once. One end of the junction fails to match germline, which may point to a read error. This sequence joins TRBV6-2 or TRBV6-3 and TRBJ1-1, with D perhaps TRBD1 (5 bases). Germline CDR1 reads MNHEY; CDR2 reads SVGEGT. This CDR3 is built from 15 residues. CDR3 sequence: CASSPKGAGRTGAFF. The CDR3 nucleotides read TGTGCCAGCAGCCCAAAAGGGGCGGGGAGGACTGGAGCTTTCTTC.

The chain has TRBV7-9 and TRBJ1-2, with 12 bases aligning to TRBD1. This CDR3 region has 14 residues. With 4 bases clipped from V and 5 bases from J, the junction kept 2 bases outside the gene matches. Germline loops: CDR1 SEHNR, CDR2 FQNEAQ (reference sequence). The CDR3 sequence: CASSWGQGAYGYTF. The CDR3 DNA follows: TGTGCCAGCAGCTGGGGACAGGGGGCATATGGCTACACCTTC.

This clonotype was detected many times. The chain links TRBV5-1 to TRBJ1-1, with a tentative D call TRBD1 (6 bases). This CDR3 comprises 15 residues. Deletions cut 3 bases from V and 0 bases from J, with 12 bases between. CDR1 is SGHRS, CDR2 YFSETQ, per germline. DNA for the CDR3: TGCGCCAGCAGCTCGGACAGCCCGGTGAACACTGAAGCTTTCTTT. Encoded protein: CASSSDSPVNTEAFF.

This clonotype was observed many times. The CDR3 nucleotides are TGTGCCAGCAGTTTTGGTGTAACCACAGATACGCAGTATTTT. It codes for CASSFGVTTDTQYF. This chain connects TRBV27 to TRBJ2-3; D is unclear. The V and J ends lost 3 bases and 2 bases respectively, with 9 bases between them. The CDR3 contains 14 residues. Germline assignment: CDR1 MNHEY and CDR2 SMNVEV (reference sequence).

This clonotype was seen a handful of times. The rearrangement uses TRBV30 and TRBJ2-5, with D perhaps matching TRBD1 or TRBD2 (6 bases each). The germline CDR1 and CDR2 sequences are GTSNPN and SVGIG (reference sequence). V was cut by 4 bases and J by 5 bases, with 11 bases left in between. This CDR3 is built from 12 residues. CDR3: CAWTGAGETQYF. CDR3 DNA: TGTGCCTGGACGGGGGCAGGGGAGACCCAGTACTTC.

There are many counts of this clonotype. This chain links TRBV7-3 with TRBJ2-1; D may match TRBD1 or TRBD2 (6 bases each). Germline assignment: CDR1 SGHTA and CDR2 FQGTGA. The V gene lost 5 bases and the J gene lost 10 bases, with 12 bases spanning the gap. This CDR3 is 12 amino acids long. The CDR3 DNA is TGTGCCAGCAGCCTAGGAGGGGGGGAGCAGTTCTTC. Its translation is CASSLGGGEQFF.

As concerns this clonotype: A much larger clone is a single base away; this may be a read error. The chain carries TRBV5-4 and TRBJ2-2; possible D gene TRBD2, 6 bases. Per germline, CDR1 SGHNT and CDR2 YYREEE (reference sequence). This CDR3 spans 13 amino acids. This chain's CDR3 is CASSFEGLGELVF. Here the CDR3 DNA reads TGTGCCAGCAGCTTCGAGGGACTCGGGGAGCTGGTTTTT.

The table lists this clonotype with a count of one. The CDR3 does not close with the conserved phenylalanine or tryptophan, likely indicating a read error. The V call is TRBV6-2 or TRBV6-3, the J call TRBJ2-7; D may be TRBD2 (5 bases). V was cut by 7 bases and J by 5 bases, with 12 bases left in between. The CDR3 is 12 residues long. The germline CDR1 and CDR2 sequences are MNHEY and SVGEGT. The CDR3 protein is CASTLDSHEQYS. The CDR3 DNA reads TGTGCCAGCACCTTGGACTCGCACGAGCAGTACTCC.

There are many counts of this clonotype. The DNA of the CDR3 is TGTGCCAGCACCGAAGAACAGGGGCGCTCCATTGACTACGAGCAGTACTTC. The encoded protein is CASTEEQGRSIDYEQYF. V gene TRBV6-2 or TRBV6-3 combines with J gene TRBJ2-7; 7 nucleotides line up with TRBD1. After removal of 7 bases from V and 3 bases from J, the junction contained 18 bases not matched to a gene. The CDR3 contains 17 residues. Looked up from germline, CDR1 is MNHEY and CDR2 is SVGEGT.

This clonotype was seen a handful of times. This chain joins TRBV20-1 and TRBJ2-7; TRBD2 matches 7 bases. J was trimmed by 5 bases and V by 4 bases; bases with no gene match: 14. The CDR3 is 15 amino acids. The germline V gene encodes CDR1 DFQATT and CDR2 SNEGSKA (reference sequence). The CDR3 loop is CSATDHLRGMDEQYF. In nucleotides, the CDR3 is TGCAGTGCTACCGATCACCTGCGGGGGATGGACGAGCAGTACTTC.

The table lists this clonotype with many counts. The gene calls are TRBV7-6 and TRBJ2-7; 9 nucleotides line up with TRBD2. The CDR3 is 14 amino acids. Germline assignment: CDR1 SGHVS and CDR2 FNYEAQ. Losses at the gene ends were 5 bases for V and 2 bases for J; bases not matched to a gene: 4. CDR3 sequence (DNA): TGTGCCAGCAGCCAACTAGCGGGCCCCTACGAGCAGTACTTC. This encodes CASSQLAGPYEQYF.

This clonotype was observed at least ten times. The chain employs TRBV5-6 and TRBJ2-3, with D perhaps TRBD2 (6 bases). The CDR3 spans 15 residues. Germline CDR1 is SGHDT and CDR2 is YYEEEE. V lost 0 bases and J lost 2, with 10 bases in between. CDR3 protein: CASSLAGLSTDTQYF. Written as DNA, the CDR3 is TGTGCCAGCAGCTTGGCGGGACTCTCCACAGATACGCAGTATTTT.

This clonotype has only a few counts. The chain joins TRBV28 to TRBJ2-7; 8 nucleotides agree with TRBD1. CDR1 is MDHEN, CDR2 SYDVKM, per germline. The CDR3 has 14 amino acids. The ends lost 4 bases at V and 0 bases at J; junction bases unmatched: 2. The CDR3 bases are TGTGCCAGCAGTTCGGGACAGGCCTCCTACGAGCAGTACTTC. Amino acids: CASSSGQASYEQYF.

This clonotype was detected a few times. A read error is possible here, since a much larger clone lies one base away. This chain connects TRBV20-1 to TRBJ2-7; 13 bases fit TRBD2. The CDR3 extends over 15 amino acids. Germline V gene lookup returns CDR1 DFQATT and CDR2 SNEGSKA (reference sequence). The CDR3 coding sequence is TGCGGTGCTAGTGGACTAGCGGGAGAGTTGAGCGAGCAGTACTTC. Residues: CGASGLAGELSEQYF.

This clonotype showed up many times. The chain employs TRBV12-5 and TRBJ2-1; D not certain. Germline V gene data show CDR1 as LGHNT and CDR2 as FRNRAP. V was pared by 7 bases and J by 9 bases, with 10 bases between. The CDR3 sequence is 11 residues long. The CDR3 protein is CASEGIGEQFF. CDR3 DNA: TGTGCTAGTGAAGGAATCGGTGAGCAGTTCTTC.